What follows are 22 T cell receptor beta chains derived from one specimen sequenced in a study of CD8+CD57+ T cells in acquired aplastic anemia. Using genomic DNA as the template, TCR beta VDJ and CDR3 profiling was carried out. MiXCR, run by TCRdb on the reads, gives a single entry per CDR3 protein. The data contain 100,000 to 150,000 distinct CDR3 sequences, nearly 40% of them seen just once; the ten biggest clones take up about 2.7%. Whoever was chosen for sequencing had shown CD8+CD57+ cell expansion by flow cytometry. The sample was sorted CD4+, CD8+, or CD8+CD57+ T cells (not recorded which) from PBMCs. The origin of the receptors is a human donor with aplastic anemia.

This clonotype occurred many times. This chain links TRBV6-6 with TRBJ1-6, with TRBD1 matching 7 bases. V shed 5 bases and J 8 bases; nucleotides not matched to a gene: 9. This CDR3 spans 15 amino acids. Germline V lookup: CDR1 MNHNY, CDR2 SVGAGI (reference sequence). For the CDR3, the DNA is TGTGCCAGCAGTAACCTTGACAGGGATTATTCACCCCTCCACTTT. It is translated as CASSNLDRDYSPLHF.

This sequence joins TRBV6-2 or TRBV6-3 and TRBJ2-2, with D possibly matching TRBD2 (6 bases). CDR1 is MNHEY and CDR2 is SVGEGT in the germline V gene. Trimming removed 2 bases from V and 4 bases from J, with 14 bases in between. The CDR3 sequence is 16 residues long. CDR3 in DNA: TGTGCCAGCAGTTACGGCAGGACTACGATCACCGGGGAGCTGTTTTTT. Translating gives CASSYGRTTITGELFF.

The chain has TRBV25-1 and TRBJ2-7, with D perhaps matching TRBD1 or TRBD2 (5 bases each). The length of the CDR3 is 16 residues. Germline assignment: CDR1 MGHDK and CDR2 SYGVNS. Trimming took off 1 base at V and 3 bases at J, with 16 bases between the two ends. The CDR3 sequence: CASSESGLAHNYEQYF. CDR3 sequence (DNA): TGTGCCAGCAGTGAATCGGGGCTAGCCCATAACTACGAGCAGTACTTC.

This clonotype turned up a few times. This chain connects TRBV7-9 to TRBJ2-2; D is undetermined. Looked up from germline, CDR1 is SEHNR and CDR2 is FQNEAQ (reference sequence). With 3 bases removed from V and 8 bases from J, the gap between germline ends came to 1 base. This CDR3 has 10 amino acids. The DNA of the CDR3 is TGTGCCAGCAGCTTGGGGGAGCTGTTTTTT. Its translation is CASSLGELFF.

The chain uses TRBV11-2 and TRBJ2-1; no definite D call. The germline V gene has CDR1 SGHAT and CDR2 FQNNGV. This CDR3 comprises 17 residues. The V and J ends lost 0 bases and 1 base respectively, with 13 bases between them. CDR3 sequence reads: CASSLEQQKASYNEQFF. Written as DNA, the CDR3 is TGTGCCAGCAGCTTAGAGCAACAAAAGGCGTCCTACAATGAGCAGTTCTTC.

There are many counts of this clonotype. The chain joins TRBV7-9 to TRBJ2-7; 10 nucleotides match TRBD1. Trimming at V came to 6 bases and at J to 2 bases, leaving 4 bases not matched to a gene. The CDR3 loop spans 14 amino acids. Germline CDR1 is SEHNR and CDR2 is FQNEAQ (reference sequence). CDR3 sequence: CASRRTGGTYEQYF. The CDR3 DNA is TGTGCCAGCAGGCGGACAGGGGGTACCTACGAGCAGTACTTC.

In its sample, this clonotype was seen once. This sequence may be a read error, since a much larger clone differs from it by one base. This CDR3 reads CASSRDRDTGTQYF. The CDR3 coding sequence is TGTGCCAGCAGTCGGGACAGGGACACAGGTACGCAGTATTTT. V usage is TRBV6-8 and J usage is TRBJ2-3; 9 bases match TRBD1. CDR3 length: 14 residues. Germline V gene data show CDR1 as MNHGY and CDR2 as SAAAGT.

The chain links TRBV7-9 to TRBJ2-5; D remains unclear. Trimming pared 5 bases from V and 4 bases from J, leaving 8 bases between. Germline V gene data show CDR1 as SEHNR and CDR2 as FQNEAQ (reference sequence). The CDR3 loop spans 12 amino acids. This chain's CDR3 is CASSAVAETQYF. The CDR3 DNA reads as TGTGCCAGCAGCGCAGTAGCAGAGACCCAGTACTTC.

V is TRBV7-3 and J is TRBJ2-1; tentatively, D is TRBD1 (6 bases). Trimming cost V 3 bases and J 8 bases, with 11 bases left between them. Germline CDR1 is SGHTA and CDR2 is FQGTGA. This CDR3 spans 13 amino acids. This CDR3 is CASSFRRGDEQFF. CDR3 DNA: TGTGCCAGCAGCTTTCGCAGGGGCGATGAGCAGTTCTTC.

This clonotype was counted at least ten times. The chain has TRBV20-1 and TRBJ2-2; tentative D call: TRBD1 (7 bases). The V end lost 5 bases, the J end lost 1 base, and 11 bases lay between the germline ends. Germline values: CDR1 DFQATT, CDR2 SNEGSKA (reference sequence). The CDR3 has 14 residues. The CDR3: CSAPQGGNTGELFF. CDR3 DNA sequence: TGCAGTGCTCCCCAGGGGGGGAACACCGGGGAGCTGTTTTTT.

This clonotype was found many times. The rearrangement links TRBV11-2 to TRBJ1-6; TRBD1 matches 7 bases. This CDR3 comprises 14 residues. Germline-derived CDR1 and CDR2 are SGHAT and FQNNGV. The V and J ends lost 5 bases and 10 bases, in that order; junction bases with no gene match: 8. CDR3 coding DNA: TGTGCCAGCAGCAACAGGGGAGTAAAGTCACCCCTCCACTTT. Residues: CASSNRGVKSPLHF.

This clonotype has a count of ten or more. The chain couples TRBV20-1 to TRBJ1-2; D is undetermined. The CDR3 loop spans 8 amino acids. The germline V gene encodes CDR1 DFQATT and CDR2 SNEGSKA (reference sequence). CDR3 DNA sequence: TGCAGCCCCAATGGCTACACCTTC. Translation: CSPNGYTF.

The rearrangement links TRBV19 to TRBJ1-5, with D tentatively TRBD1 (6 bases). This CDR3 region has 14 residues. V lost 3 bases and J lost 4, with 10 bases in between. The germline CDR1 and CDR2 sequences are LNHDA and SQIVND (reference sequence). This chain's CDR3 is CASSIQGRNQPQHF. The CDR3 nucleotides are TGTGCCAGTAGTATCCAGGGGAGGAATCAGCCCCAGCATTTT.

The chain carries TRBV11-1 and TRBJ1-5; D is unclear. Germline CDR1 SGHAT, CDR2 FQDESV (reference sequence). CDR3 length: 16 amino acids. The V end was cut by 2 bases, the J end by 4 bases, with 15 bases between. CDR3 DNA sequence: TGTGCCAGCAGCTTATCGGTCACCATGGGGAATCAGCCCCAGCATTTT. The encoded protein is CASSLSVTMGNQPQHF.

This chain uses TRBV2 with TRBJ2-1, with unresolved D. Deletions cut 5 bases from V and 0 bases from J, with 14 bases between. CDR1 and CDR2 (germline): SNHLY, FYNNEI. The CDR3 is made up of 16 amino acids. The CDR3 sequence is CASSPSPLGSYNEQFF. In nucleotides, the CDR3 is TGTGCCAGCAGTCCCAGCCCGTTGGGCTCCTACAATGAGCAGTTCTTC.

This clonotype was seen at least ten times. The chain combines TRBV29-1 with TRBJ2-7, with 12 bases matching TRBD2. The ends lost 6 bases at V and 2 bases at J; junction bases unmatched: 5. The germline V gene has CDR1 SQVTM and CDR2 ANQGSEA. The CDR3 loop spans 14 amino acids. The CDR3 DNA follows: TGCAGCGTGCGTCTAGCGGGGGGGACCTACGAGCAGTACTTC. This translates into CSVRLAGGTYEQYF.

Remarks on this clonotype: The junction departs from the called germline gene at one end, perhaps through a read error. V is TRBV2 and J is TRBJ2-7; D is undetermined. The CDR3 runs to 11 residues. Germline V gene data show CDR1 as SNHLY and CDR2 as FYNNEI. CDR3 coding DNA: TGTGCCAGCAGTAAACCCTACGAGCAGAACTTC. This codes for CASSKPYEQNF. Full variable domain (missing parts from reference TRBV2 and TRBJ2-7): EPEVTQTPSHQVTQMGQEVILRCVPISNHLYFYWYRQILGQKVEFLVSFYNNEISEKSEIFDDQFSVERPDGSNFTLKIRSTKLEDSAMYFCASSKPYEQNFGPGTRLTVT.

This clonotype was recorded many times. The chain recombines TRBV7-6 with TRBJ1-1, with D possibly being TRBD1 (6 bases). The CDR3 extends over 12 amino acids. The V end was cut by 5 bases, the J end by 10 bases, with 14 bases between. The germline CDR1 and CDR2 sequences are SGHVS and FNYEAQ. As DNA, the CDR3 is TGTGCCAGCAGCCACCCACAGGGAGCAGCTTTCTTT. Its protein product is CASSHPQGAAFF.

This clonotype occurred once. The CDR3 nucleotides read TGTGCCAGCAGCTTACCCCTAGCGACAGGGGACTATGGCTACACCTTC. It encodes CASSLPLATGDYGYTF. The V call is TRBV7-2, the J call TRBJ1-2; 8 nucleotides match TRBD1. The CDR3 runs 16 residues. With V trimmed by 2 bases and J by 3 bases, 8 bases remained unmatched. CDR1 is SGHTA and CDR2 is FQGNSA in the germline V gene.

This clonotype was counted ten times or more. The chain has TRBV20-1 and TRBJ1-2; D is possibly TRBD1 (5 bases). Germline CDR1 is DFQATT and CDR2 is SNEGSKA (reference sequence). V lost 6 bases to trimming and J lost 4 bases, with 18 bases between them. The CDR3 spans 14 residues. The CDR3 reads CSAHEKGWGYGYTF. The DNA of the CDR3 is TGCAGTGCGCACGAGAAGGGGTGGGGCTATGGCTACACCTTC.

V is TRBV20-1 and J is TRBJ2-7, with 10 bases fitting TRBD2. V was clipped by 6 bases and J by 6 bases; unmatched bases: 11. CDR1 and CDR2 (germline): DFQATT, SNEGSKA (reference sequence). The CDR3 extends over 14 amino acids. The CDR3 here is CSARVPSGGGEQYF. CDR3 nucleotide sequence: TGCAGTGCCCGCGTCCCTAGCGGGGGAGGCGAGCAGTACTTC.

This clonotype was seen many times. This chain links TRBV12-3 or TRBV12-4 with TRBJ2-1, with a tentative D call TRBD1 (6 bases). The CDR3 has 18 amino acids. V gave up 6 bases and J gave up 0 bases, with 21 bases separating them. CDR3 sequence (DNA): TGTGCCAGCAGCCCTACCGCAGGGGCAGGGAGCTCCTACAATGAGCAGTTCTTC. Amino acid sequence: CASSPTAGAGSSYNEQFF.